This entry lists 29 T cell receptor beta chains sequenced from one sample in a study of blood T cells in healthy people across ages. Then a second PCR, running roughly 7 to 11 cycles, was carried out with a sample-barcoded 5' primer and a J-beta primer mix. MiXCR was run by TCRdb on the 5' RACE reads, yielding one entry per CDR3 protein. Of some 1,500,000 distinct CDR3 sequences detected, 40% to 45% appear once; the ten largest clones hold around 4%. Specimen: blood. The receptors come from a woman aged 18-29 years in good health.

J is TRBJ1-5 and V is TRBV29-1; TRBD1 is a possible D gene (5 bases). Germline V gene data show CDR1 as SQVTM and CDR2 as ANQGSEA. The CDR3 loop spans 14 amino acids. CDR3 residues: CIHLGRGPNQPQHF. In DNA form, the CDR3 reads TGCATCCATCTCGGGAGGGGCCCCAATCAGCCCCAGCATTTT.

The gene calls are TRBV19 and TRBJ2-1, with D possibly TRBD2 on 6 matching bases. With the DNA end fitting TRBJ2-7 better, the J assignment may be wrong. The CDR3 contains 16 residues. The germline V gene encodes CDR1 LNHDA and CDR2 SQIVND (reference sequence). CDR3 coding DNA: TGTGCCAGTAGTATGGGGCTAGCGAACTCCTACAATGAGCAGTACTTC. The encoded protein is CASSMGLANSYNEQYF.

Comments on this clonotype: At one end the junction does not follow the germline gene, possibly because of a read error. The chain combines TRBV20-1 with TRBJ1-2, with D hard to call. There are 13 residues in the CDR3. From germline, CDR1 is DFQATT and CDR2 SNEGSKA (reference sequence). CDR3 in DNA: TGCGGTGCTAGAGATAAGCCTGGCTATGGCTACACCTTC. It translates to CGARDKPGYGYTF.

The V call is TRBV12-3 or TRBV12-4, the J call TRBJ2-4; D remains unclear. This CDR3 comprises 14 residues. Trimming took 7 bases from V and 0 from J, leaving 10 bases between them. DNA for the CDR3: TGTGCCAGCAAGGGCACTGTAGCCAAAAACATTCAGTACTTC. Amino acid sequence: CASKGTVAKNIQYF.

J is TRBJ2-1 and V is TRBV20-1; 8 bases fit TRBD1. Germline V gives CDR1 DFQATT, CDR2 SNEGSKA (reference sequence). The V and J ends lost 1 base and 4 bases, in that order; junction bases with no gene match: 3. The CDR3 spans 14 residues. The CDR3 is CSARVRQGYNEQFF. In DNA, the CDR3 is TGCAGTGCTAGAGTACGACAGGGGTACAATGAGCAGTTCTTC.

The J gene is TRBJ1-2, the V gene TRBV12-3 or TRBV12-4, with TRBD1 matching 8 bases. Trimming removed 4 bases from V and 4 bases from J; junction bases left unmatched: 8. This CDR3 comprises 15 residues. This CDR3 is CASSYRTGNPYGYTF. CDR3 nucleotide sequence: TGTGCCAGCAGTTACCGGACAGGGAATCCCTATGGCTACACCTTC.

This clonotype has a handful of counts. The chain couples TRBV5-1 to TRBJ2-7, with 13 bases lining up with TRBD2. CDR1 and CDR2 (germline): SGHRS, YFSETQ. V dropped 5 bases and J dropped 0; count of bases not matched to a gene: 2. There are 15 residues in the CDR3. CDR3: CASRGLAGASYEQYF. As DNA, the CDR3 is TGCGCCAGCAGAGGACTAGCGGGGGCCTCCTACGAGCAGTACTTC. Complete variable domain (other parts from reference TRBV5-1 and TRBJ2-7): KAGVTQTPRYLIKTRGQQVTLSCSPISGHRSVSWYQQTPGQGLQFLFEYFSETQRNKGNFPGRFSGRQFSNSRSEMNVSTLELGDSALYLCASRGLAGASYEQYFGPGTRLTVT.

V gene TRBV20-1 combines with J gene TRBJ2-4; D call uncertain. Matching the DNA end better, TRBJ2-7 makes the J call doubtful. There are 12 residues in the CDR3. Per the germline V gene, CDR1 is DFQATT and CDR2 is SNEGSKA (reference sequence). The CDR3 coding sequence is TGCAGTGCTAGCCCAGGAGCAAGCGAGCAGTACTTC. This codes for CSASPGASEQYF.

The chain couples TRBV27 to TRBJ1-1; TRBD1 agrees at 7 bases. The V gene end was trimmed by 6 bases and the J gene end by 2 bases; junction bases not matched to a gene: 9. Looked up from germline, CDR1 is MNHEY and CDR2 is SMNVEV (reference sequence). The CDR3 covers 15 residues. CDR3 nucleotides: TGTGCCAGCAGCCCGTATGGGACAGCCAACACTGAAGCTTTCTTT. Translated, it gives CASSPYGTANTEAFF.

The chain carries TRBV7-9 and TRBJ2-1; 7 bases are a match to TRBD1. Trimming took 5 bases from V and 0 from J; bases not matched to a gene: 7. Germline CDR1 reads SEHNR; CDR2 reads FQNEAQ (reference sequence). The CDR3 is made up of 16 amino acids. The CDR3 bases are TGTGCCAGCAGCCGCGGACAGGTGAGCTCCTACAATGAGCAGTTCTTC. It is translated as CASSRGQVSSYNEQFF.

CDR3 DNA: TGTGCCAGCAGCTTAGCGCCTAGCGGGAGATACGGGCAGTACTTC. Residues: CASSLAPSGRYGQYF. The V gene is TRBV11-2, the J gene TRBJ2-4; 10 bases line up with TRBD2. J was trimmed by 13 bases and V by 1 base; bases with no gene match: 10. The CDR3 sequence is 15 residues long. Germline CDR1 and CDR2: SGHAT and FQNNGV.

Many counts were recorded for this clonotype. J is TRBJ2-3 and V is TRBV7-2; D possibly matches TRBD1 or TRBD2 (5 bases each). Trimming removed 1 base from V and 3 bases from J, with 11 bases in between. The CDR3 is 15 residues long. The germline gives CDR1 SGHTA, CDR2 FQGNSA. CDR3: CASSLGRGVTDTQYF. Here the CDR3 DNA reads TGTGCCAGCAGCTTAGGTCGAGGGGTTACAGATACGCAGTATTTT.

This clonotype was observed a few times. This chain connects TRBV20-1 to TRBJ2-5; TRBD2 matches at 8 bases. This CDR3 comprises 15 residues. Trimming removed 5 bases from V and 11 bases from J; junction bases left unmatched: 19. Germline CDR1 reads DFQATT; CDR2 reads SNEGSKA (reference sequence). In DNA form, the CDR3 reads TGCAGTGCTCTCCCGGGACTAGACGATTACAATGAGCAGTACTTC. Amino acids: CSALPGLDDYNEQYF.

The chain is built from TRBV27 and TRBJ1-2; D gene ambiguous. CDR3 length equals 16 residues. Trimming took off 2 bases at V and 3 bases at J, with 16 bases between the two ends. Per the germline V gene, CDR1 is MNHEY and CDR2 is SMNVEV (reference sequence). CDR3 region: CASSLVGVAADYGYTF. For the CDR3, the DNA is TGTGCCAGCAGTTTAGTCGGTGTTGCGGCTGACTATGGCTACACCTTC.

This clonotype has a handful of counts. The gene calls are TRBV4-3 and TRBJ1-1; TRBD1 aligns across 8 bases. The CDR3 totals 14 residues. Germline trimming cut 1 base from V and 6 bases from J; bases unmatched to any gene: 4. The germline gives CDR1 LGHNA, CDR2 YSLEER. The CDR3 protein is CASSQGQGAAEAFF. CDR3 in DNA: TGCGCCAGCAGCCAAGGGCAGGGGGCGGCTGAAGCTTTCTTT.

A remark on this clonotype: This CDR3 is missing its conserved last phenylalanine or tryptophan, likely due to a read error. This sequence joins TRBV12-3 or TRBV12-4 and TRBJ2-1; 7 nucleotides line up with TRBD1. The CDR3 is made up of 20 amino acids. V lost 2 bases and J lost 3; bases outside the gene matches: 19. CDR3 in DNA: TGTGCCAGCAGTTTAAGTGCGCACACAACAGGGGCACCTTTCTACAATGAGCAGTTCTTA. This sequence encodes CASSLSAHTTGAPFYNEQFL.

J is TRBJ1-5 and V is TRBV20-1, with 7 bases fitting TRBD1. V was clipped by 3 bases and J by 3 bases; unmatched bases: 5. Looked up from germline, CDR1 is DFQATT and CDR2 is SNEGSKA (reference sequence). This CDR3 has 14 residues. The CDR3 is CSASRGQNNQPQHF. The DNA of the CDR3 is TGCAGTGCTAGTCGGGGACAGAACAATCAGCCCCAGCATTTT.

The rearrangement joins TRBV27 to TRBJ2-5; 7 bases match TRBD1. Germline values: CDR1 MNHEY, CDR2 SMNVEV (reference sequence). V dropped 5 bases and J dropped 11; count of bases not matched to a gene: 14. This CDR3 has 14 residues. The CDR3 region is CASSRPDRYNEQYF. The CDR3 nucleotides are TGTGCCAGCAGTAGACCGGACAGGTACAATGAGCAGTACTTC.

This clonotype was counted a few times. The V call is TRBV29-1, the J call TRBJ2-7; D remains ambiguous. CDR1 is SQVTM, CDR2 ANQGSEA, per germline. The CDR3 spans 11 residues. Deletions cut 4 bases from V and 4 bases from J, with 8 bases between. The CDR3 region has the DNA TGCAGCGTTGGTCGGGTTTACGAGCAGTACTTC. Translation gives CSVGRVYEQYF.

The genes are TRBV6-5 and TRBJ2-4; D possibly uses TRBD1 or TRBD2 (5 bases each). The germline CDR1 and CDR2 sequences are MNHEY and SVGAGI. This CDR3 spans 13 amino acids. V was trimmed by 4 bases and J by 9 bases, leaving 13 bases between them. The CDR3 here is CASSSPGAGIQYF. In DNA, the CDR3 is TGTGCCAGCAGTTCCCCCGGGGCGGGCATTCAGTACTTC.

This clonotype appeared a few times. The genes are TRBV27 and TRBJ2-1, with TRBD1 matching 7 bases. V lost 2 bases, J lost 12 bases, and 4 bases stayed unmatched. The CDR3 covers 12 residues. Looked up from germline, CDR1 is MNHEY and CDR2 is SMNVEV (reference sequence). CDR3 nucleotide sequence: TGTGCCAGCAGTTTACGACAGGGTCGGCAGTTCTTC. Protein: CASSLRQGRQFF.

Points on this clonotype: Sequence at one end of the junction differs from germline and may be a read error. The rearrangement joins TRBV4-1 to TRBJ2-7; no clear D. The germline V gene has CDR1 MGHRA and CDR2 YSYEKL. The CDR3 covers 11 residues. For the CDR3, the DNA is TGCGCCAGCAGCCAAGGAGAGGTACTTGACTTC. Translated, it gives CASSQGEVLDF.

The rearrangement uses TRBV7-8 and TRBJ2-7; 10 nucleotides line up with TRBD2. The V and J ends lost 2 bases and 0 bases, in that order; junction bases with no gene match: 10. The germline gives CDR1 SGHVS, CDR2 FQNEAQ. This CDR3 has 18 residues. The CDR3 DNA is TGTGCCAGCAGCTTAAGACTAGCGGGCGCCGGGACCTCCTACGAGCAGTACTTC. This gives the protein CASSLRLAGAGTSYEQYF. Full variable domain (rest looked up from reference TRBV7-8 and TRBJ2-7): GAGVSQSPRYKVAKRGQDVALRCDPISGHVSLFWYQQALGQGPEFLTYFQNEAQLDKSGLPSDRFFAERPEGSVSTLKIQRTQQEDSAVYLCASSLRLAGAGTSYEQYFGPGTRLTVT.

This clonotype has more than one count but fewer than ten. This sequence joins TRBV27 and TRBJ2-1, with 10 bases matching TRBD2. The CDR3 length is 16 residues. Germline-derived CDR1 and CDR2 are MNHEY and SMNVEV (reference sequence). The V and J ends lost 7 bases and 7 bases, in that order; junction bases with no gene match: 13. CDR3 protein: CASNSQPSGRYNEQFF. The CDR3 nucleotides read TGTGCCAGCAACAGCCAACCTAGCGGGAGATATAATGAGCAGTTCTTC.

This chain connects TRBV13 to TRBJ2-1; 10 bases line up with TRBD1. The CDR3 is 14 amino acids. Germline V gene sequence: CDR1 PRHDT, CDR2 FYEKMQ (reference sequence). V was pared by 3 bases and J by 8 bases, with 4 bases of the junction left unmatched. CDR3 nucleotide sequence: TGTGCCAGCAGCTTCCCGACAGGGGGCGATGAGCAGTTCTTC. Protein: CASSFPTGGDEQFF.

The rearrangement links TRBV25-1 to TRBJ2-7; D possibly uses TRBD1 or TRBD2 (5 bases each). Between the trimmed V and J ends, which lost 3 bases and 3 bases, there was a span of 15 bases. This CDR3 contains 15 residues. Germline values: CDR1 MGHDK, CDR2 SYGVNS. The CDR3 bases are TGTGCCAGCAGTGATTCGGGGACGGCTTACTACGAGCAGTACTTC. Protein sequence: CASSDSGTAYYEQYF.

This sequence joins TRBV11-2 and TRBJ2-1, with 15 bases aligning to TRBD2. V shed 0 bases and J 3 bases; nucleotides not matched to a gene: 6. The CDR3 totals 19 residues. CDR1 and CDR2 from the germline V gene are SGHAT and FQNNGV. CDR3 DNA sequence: TGTGCCAGCAGCTTAGATTTGGGACTAGCGGGGGGCGTCTACAATGAGCAGTTCTTC. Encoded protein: CASSLDLGLAGGVYNEQFF.

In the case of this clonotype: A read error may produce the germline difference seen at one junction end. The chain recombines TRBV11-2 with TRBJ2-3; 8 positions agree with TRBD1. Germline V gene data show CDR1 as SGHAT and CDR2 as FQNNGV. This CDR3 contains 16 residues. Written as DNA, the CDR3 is TGTACCAGCAGACTCTGGGGCAGGGGGCGAACAGATACGCAGTATTTT. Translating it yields CTSRLWGRGRTDTQYF.

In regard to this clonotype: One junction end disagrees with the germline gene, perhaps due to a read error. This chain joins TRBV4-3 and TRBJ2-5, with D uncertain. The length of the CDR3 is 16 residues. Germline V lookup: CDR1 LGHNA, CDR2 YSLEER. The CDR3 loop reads CTSSQSSRVSEQAQYF. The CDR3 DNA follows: TGCACCAGCAGCCAATCCTCAAGGGTGTCGGAGCAGGCCCAGTACTTC.